This TCR beta chain was identified in a study of blood T cell repertoires in COVID-19. The overall study: Researchers got acute and convalescent COVID-19 samples from the United States, Italy and Spain. PBMCs, B-cell-depleted T cells, or T cells provided the cDNA or gDNA that made up the material.

CDR3 length: 13 residues. As originally analysed: Reference gene primer amplification gave nucleated cell count estimates. Generated by immunoSEQ multiplex PCR, the TCRdb table keeps only in-frame clones and is missing some. Clone size and the V and J calls come from that table; the DNA yielded D and trimming. The sample includes tens of thousands of clones, 85% to 90% of them seen just once. The sequence derives from a man aged 65 to 85 with active COVID-19. Specimen: peripheral blood. The rearrangement links TRBV21-1 to TRBJ2-5; the table names TRBD1, a call not compared with the DNA. TRBV21-1 is noted as a pseudogene. In DNA, the CDR3 is TGTGCCAGCGGGCAGGGGCGCTTAGAGACCCAGTACTTC. This encodes CASGQGRLETQYF.